This is a list of T cell receptor beta chains from one sample in a study of control samples from healthy donors and cancer patients. Produced via immunoSEQ multiplex PCR; TCRdb's table is partial and in-frame only. In the table there are some 74,000 clones, roughly 88% of which are singletons. Sequenced sample: blood. The receptors stem from a woman in her 50s in good health. Both conserved end residues are part of each CDR3. D genes are given only for firm matches. The listing skips clone size in some rows; elsewhere it reads once, few, many or a size class.

>-|TRBV5-4|TRBJ2-3|-
TGTGCCAGCAGCTTGCGGGTGGCAGGGCCGCTAACAGATACGCAGTATTTT
CASSLRVAGPLTDTQYF
>once|TRBV2|TRBJ1-1|-
TGTGCCAGCAGTGAAAGGAGTTCCCGGACTGAAGCTTTCTTT
CASSERSSRTEAFF
>-|TRBV2|TRBJ2-2|TRBD1
TGTGCCAGCAGCGGAACAGGGGCCACCGGGGAGCTGTTTTTT
CASSGTGATGELFF
>-|TRBV25-1|TRBJ1-2|-
TGTGCCAGCACCAAAGAGGGCCTCCATGGCTACACCTTC
CASTKEGLHGYTF
>-|TRBV3-1/TRBV3-2|TRBJ1-6|-
TGTGCCAGCAGCCAAGGTTCGGGGGGGAGTTCACCCCTCCACTTT
CASSQGSGGSSPLHF
>-|TRBV6-5|TRBJ1-6|TRBD1
TGTGCCAGCACCTTGACAGGGACCCATAATTCACCCCTCCACTTT
CASTLTGTHNSPLHF
>few|TRBV10-3|TRBJ1-1|TRBD1
TGTGCCATCAGTGAAGGACAGGGTGATGAAGCTTTCTTT
CAISEGQGDEAFF
>-|TRBV19|TRBJ1-4|TRBD1
TGTGCCAGTAGTAGGCCAGGGGGCGCAACTAATGAAAAACTGTTTTTT
CASSRPGGATNEKLFF
>once|TRBV11-2|TRBJ2-1|TRBD2
TGTGCCAGCAGCTCCGGACTAGTCAAGTTCTTC
CASSSGLVKFF
>-|TRBV13|TRBJ2-7|TRBD1
TGTGCCAGCAGCTCCCGGGACAGGGTATACGAGCAGTACTTC
CASSSRDRVYEQYF
>-|TRBV7-9|TRBJ1-1|-
TGTGCCAGCAGCTTAGAAGTAGTACATGAAGCTTTCTTT
CASSLEVVHEAFF
>few|TRBV2|TRBJ1-5|-
TGTGCCAGCAGTGAAAGGGACACGGTTTGGCCCCAGCATTTT
CASSERDTVWPQHF
>-|TRBV12-3/TRBV12-4|TRBJ1-4|-
TGTGCCAGCAGTTCCCATCCCGATGAAAAACTGTTTTTT
CASSSHPDEKLFF
>few|TRBV7-9|TRBJ1-2|-
TGTGCCAGCAGCTTAGAGAATTATGGCTACACCTTC
CASSLENYGYTF
>-|TRBV6-6|TRBJ1-3|-
TGTGCCAGCAGTTACCGGATCTCTGGAAACACCATATATTTT
CASSYRISGNTIYF
>-|TRBV3-1/TRBV3-2|TRBJ1-1|-
TGTGCCAGCAGCCAGTCGTGGAACACTGAAGCTTTCTTT
CASSQSWNTEAFF
>-|TRBV19|TRBJ1-2|-
TGTGCCAGTAGTATGGCAACCTATGGCTACACCTTC
CASSMATYGYTF
>-|TRBV5-1|TRBJ1-2|TRBD1
TGCGCCAGCAGCAAAAACAGGGGAGCTAACTATGGCTACACCTTC
CASSKNRGANYGYTF
>-|TRBV12-1|TRBJ1-1|-
TGTGCCAGCAGCTTAACCGACAGGGCTCGCACTGAAGCTTTCTTT
CASSLTDRARTEAFF
>-|TRBV5-1|TRBJ2-7|TRBD2
TGCGCCAGCAGCCTAGCGGGGGTCTCCTACGAGCAGTACTTC
CASSLAGVSYEQYF
>few|TRBV19|TRBJ1-1|-
TGTGCCAGTAGTAAAGATTACGGGACTCCTCCTGAAGCTTTCTTT
CASSKDYGTPPEAFF
>once|TRBV6-5|TRBJ1-2|-
TGTGCCAGCAGTTACTCTTTGTTGGCTAACTATGGCTACACCTTC
CASSYSLLANYGYTF
>few|TRBV6-2/TRBV6-3|TRBJ2-7|TRBD1
TGTGCCAGCAGTTCTTTTGACAGGGGCTACGAGCAGTACTTC
CASSSFDRGYEQYF
>-|TRBV23-1|TRBJ1-5|-
TGCGCCAGCAGTCTAACGGTGGTTGGGGCCCAGCATTTT
CASSLTVVGAQHF
>-|TRBV12-3/TRBV12-4|TRBJ2-7|TRBD1
TGTGCCAGCAGTTTAAGTACAGGGGACGAGCAGTACTTC
CASSLSTGDEQYF
>-|TRBV11-3|TRBJ2-3|-
TGTGCCAGCAGCTTGGGGGGGGCCTACACAGATACGCAGTATTTT
CASSLGGAYTDTQYF
>-|TRBV5-8|TRBJ1-4|-
TGTGCCAGCACCGTAATAGCTTGGTTTCGGGAGAATGATGAAAAACTGTTTTTT
CASTVIAWFRENDEKLFF
>-|TRBV3-1/TRBV3-2|TRBJ1-4|-
TGTGCCAGCAGCCCACAAAACAGGGCAACTAATGAAAAACTGTTTTTT
CASSPQNRATNEKLFF
>few|TRBV5-1|TRBJ1-1|-
TGCGCCAGCGGAGGAAGGGGAAACACTGAAGCTTTCTTT
CASGGRGNTEAFF
>-|TRBV19|TRBJ1-1|-
TGTGCCAGTCGAAGTGGCGGAGGTTATTTGGACACTGAAGCTTTCTTT
CASRSGGGYLDTEAFF
>-|TRBV18|TRBJ1-1|TRBD1
TGTGCCAGCTCCTACAGGGGAGGGAACACTGAAGCTTTCTTT
CASSYRGGNTEAFF
>-|TRBV24-1|TRBJ1-1|-
TGTGCCACCAGTGAGCCGACGAGGGGGGCAGCTTTCTTT
CATSEPTRGAAFF
>-|TRBV6-1|TRBJ1-5|-
TGTGCCAGCAGTGAGCAGGTTTATCAGCCCCAGCATTTT
CASSEQVYQPQHF
>-|TRBV9|TRBJ2-2|-
TGTGCCAGCAGCGAGCCCTTGAACACCGGGGAGCTGTTTTTT
CASSEPLNTGELFF
>-|TRBV3-1/TRBV3-2|TRBJ2-3|-
TGTGCCAGCAGCTACGACGCGTCTAGCACAGATACGCAGTATTTT
CASSYDASSTDTQYF
>-|TRBV7-9|TRBJ2-7|TRBD1
TGTGCCAGCAGCTTAGGACAGGGTCTTTCCTACGAGCAGTACTTC
CASSLGQGLSYEQYF
>-|TRBV28|TRBJ1-4|-
TGTGCCAGCAGCCCACATAGAATGGGTGAAAAACTGTTTTTT
CASSPHRMGEKLFF
>-|TRBV4-1|TRBJ2-7|TRBD2
TGCGCCAGCAGCCAAGTTGGGGCGGGGGCCTACGAGCAGTACTTC
CASSQVGAGAYEQYF
>-|TRBV3-1/TRBV3-2|TRBJ2-1|-
TGTGCCAGCAGCCAAGTGGGGGTTGAGCAGTTCTTC
CASSQVGVEQFF
>-|TRBV5-6|TRBJ2-7|-
TGTGCCAGCAGCTTACGGACAGCCTACGAGCAGTACTTC
CASSLRTAYEQYF
>-|TRBV5-1|TRBJ2-7|TRBD2
TGCGCCAGCAGCCTGCGGACTAGCGGGGACTACGAGCAGTACTTC
CASSLRTSGDYEQYF
>-|TRBV9|TRBJ1-1|-
TGTGCCAGCAGCGCATTACAGGGGAACACTGAAGCTTTCTTT
CASSALQGNTEAFF
>-|TRBV7-9|TRBJ2-2|-
TGTGCCGACACCACCACGAACACCGGGGAGCTGTTTTTT
CADTTTNTGELFF
>-|TRBV30|TRBJ1-6|-
TGTGCCTGGAATATCGGTGGTTCACCCCTCCACTTT
CAWNIGGSPLHF
>few|TRBV6-5|TRBJ1-2|TRBD1
TGTGCCAGCAGGATCCGACAGGGGACCTACACCTTC
CASRIRQGTYTF
>-|TRBV19|TRBJ2-7|TRBD1
TGTGCCAGTAGTTATGGACAGGGTACGAGTAAAGACGAGCAGTACTTC
CASSYGQGTSKDEQYF
>-|TRBV4-1|TRBJ1-2|-
TGCGCCACCAGCACAGGCCCAGGCAACTATGGCTACACCTTC
CATSTGPGNYGYTF
>-|TRBV27|TRBJ1-5|TRBD1
TGTGCCAGCAGCCAGGACAGGAATCAGCCCCAGCATTTT
CASSQDRNQPQHF
>-|TRBV10-3|TRBJ2-6|TRBD1
TGTGCCACCCAGACAGGGAGCGGGGCCAACGTCCTGACTTTC
CATQTGSGANVLTF